One and the same sample provided the 18 T cell receptor beta chains below, sequenced in a study of tumour-infiltrating T cells in Burkitt lymphoma. Profiled with immunoSEQ multiplex PCR; TCRdb holds only in-frame clones, not every one. This table holds about 14,000 clones, over 30% found once. Sequenced input: tumor tissue. The receptors derive from a human donor with diffuse large B-cell lymphoma.

A few counts support this clone. The gene calls are TRBV7-9 and TRBJ2-7; D is perhaps TRBD1 (6 bases). The ends were cut back, 5 bases at V and 6 bases at J, with 11 bases in the middle. Germline V gene sequence: CDR1 SEHNR, CDR2 FQNEAQ (reference sequence). The length of the CDR3 is 12 residues. The CDR3 DNA reads as TGTGCCAGCAGCCGGAGCAGGGGCGAGCAGTACTTC. Protein product: CASSRSRGEQYF.

The chain recombines TRBV29-1 with TRBJ2-5; 7 nucleotides align to TRBD1. The CDR3 is 15 residues long. The V gene end was trimmed by 4 bases and the J gene end by 5 bases; junction bases not matched to a gene: 13. CDR1 SQVTM and CDR2 ANQGSEA come from the germline V gene. The CDR3 nucleotides read TGCAGCGTTGCCTTAGGGACAGCCCTTAGGGAGACCCAGTACTTC. Amino acid sequence: CSVALGTALRETQYF.

This clone showed up just a few times. The chain links TRBV7-8 to TRBJ2-3; D is ambiguous. With 5 bases removed from V and 4 bases from J, the gap between germline ends came to 7 bases. This CDR3 comprises 12 residues. Germline CDR1 SGHVS, CDR2 FQNEAQ. The CDR3 DNA sequence: TGTGCCAGCAGCCAGAGGCCAGATACGCAGTATTTT. Protein: CASSQRPDTQYF.

V gene TRBV30 combines with J gene TRBJ1-1; D is perhaps TRBD1 (6 bases). CDR1 GTSNPN and CDR2 SVGIG come from the germline V gene (reference sequence). Between the trimmed V and J ends, which lost 7 bases and 5 bases, there was a span of 14 bases. The CDR3 contains 12 residues. The CDR3 coding sequence is TGTGCCTCGTCCCCGGGGGCGACTGAAGCTTTCTTT. This codes for CASSPGATEAFF.

The chain is built from TRBV7-2 and TRBJ2-7; TRBD2 agrees at 9 bases. From germline, CDR1 is SGHTA and CDR2 FQGNSA. The CDR3 covers 17 residues. J was trimmed by 7 bases and V by 2 bases; bases with no gene match: 15. CDR3 amino acids: CASSLLASGTSPREQYF. CDR3 nucleotides: TGTGCCAGCAGCTTATTGGCTAGCGGGACTTCACCGAGGGAGCAGTACTTC.

The chain joins TRBV7-2 to TRBJ2-7, with a tentative D call TRBD1 (5 bases). There are 15 residues in the CDR3. Trimming left V 5 bases short and J 0 bases short, with 14 bases between. Germline V CDR1 and CDR2: SGHTA, FQGNSA. CDR3 protein: CASSPPGHSSYEQYF. The CDR3 region has the DNA TGTGCCAGCAGCCCCCCCGGACATAGCTCCTACGAGCAGTACTTC.

By share of the sample, this clone is medium-sized. The rearrangement links TRBV9 to TRBJ1-5; no definite D call. The CDR3 runs to 13 residues. Between the trimmed V and J ends, which lost 2 bases and 4 bases, there was a span of 7 bases. From germline, CDR1 is SGDLS and CDR2 YYNGEE. CDR3 in amino acids: CASSVGNNQPQHF. The CDR3 nucleotides read TGTGCCAGCAGCGTGGGCAATAATCAGCCCCAGCATTTT.

The chain uses TRBV27 and TRBJ1-5; no firm D call. Germline loops: CDR1 MNHEY, CDR2 SMNVEV (reference sequence). The germline V and J ends were trimmed by 2 bases and 0 bases, with 8 bases remaining between them. This CDR3 contains 15 residues. The CDR3 protein is CASSLRPDSNQPQHF. In nucleotides, the CDR3 is TGTGCCAGCAGTTTACGACCTGATAGCAATCAGCCCCAGCATTTT.

A note on this clone: One end of the junction is discordant with germline, which a read error may explain. The rearrangement uses TRBV5-4 and TRBJ1-2; D unresolved. The CDR3 is 13 amino acids. Germline values: CDR1 SGHNT, CDR2 YYREEE (reference sequence). In DNA, the CDR3 is TGTGCCAGCAGCTTGAGGGCAGAGTGGGAATACATCTTC. It encodes CASSLRAEWEYIF.

This clone has only a few counts. The V gene is TRBV6-5, the J gene TRBJ2-1; 8 nucleotides match TRBD1. The germline CDR1 and CDR2 sequences are MNHEY and SVGAGI. Trimming cost V 5 bases and J 5 bases; bases outside gene matches: 5. The CDR3 covers 14 residues. The CDR3 DNA is TGTGCCAGCAGTCCAGGGGGCGCGCACAATGAGCAGTTCTTC. Protein product: CASSPGGAHNEQFF.

The rearrangement joins TRBV7-9 to TRBJ1-1; D remains unclear. The CDR3 totals 11 residues. Trimming removed 7 bases at V and 5 bases at J, with 8 bases between. Germline loops: CDR1 SEHNR, CDR2 FQNEAQ (reference sequence). CDR3 residues: CASMAQTEAFF. DNA of the CDR3: TGTGCCAGCATGGCGCAGACTGAAGCTTTCTTT.

The chain couples TRBV13 to TRBJ1-1; D gene uncertain. The CDR3 sequence is 14 residues long. Trimming pared 5 bases from V and 6 bases from J, leaving 16 bases between. CDR1 and CDR2 (germline): PRHDT, FYEKMQ (reference sequence). Here the CDR3 DNA reads TGTGCCAGCAGCCGACCCGGGGAGGCCCCTGAAGCTTTCTTT. This sequence encodes CASSRPGEAPEAFF.

This clone was observed a few times. This rearrangement joins TRBV5-6 to TRBJ2-3, with D hard to call. Trimming took 5 bases from V and 2 from J, leaving 18 bases between them. The CDR3 covers 16 residues. Germline V gene lookup returns CDR1 SGHDT and CDR2 YYEEEE. CDR3 coding DNA: TGTGCCAGCAGACTCCTTAGTTCCGAAGTCACAGATACGCAGTATTTT. Protein sequence: CASRLLSSEVTDTQYF.

For the CDR3, the DNA is TGTGCCAGCTCACCAATCTCCCACAGCAGCTCTGGGGCCAACGTCCTGACTTTC. This translates into CASSPISHSSSGANVLTF. The chain recombines TRBV18 with TRBJ2-6; no firm D call. V was pared by 2 bases and J by 0 bases, with 14 bases between. Germline V lookup: CDR1 KGHSH, CDR2 LQKENI. The CDR3 has 18 residues.

This clone counts as large (0.1 to 1%). V usage is TRBV9 and J usage is TRBJ1-1, with D maybe TRBD1 (6 bases). Trimming left V 0 bases short and J 4 bases short, with 13 bases between. The germline V gene encodes CDR1 SGDLS and CDR2 YYNGEE. CDR3 size: 15 residues. CDR3 protein: CASSVGPPGATEAFF. The CDR3, as DNA: TGTGCCAGCAGCGTAGGCCCGCCAGGGGCCACTGAAGCTTTCTTT.

This clone was picked up a small number of times. The same CDR3 arises from other DNA sequences in this sample as well. The chain employs TRBV7-6 and TRBJ1-1; D may be TRBD1 (5 bases). V lost 4 bases and J lost 1, with 7 bases in between. The CDR3 loop spans 13 amino acids. In germline, CDR1 is SGHVS, CDR2 FNYEAQ. CDR3 residues: CASSSGQNTEAFF. The CDR3 coding sequence is TGTGCCAGCAGCTCCGGACAGAACACTGAAGCTTTCTTT.

Concerning this clone: The sample contains more than one DNA sequence encoding this CDR3. The gene calls are TRBV11-2 and TRBJ2-7; D may be TRBD2 (5 bases). The CDR3 totals 12 residues. V lost 1 base, J lost 5 bases, and 6 bases lay in between. Germline lookup yields CDR1 SGHAT and CDR2 FQNNGV. The DNA for the CDR3 is TGTGCCAGCAGCTTAGTCGGGGACGAGCAGTACTTC. Encoded protein: CASSLVGDEQYF.

In this sample, this clone turned up a few times. The chain is built from TRBV6-1 and TRBJ2-3; D may be TRBD2 (5 bases). The germline CDR1 and CDR2 sequences are MNHNS and SASEGT. The CDR3 consists of 12 residues. V was clipped by 6 bases and J by 6 bases, with 10 bases between them. The CDR3: CASSAPGDTQYF. CDR3 DNA sequence: TGTGCCAGCAGCGCACCGGGGGATACGCAGTATTTT.